The present T cell receptor beta chain was sequenced within a study of cytomegalovirus exposure and HLA in healthy donors. Background on the study: The Caucasian-associated ancestry cluster held roughly 80% of roughly 400 genotyped donors.

The ends lost 10 bases at V and 3 bases at J; junction bases unmatched: 11. Germline V gene data show CDR1 as LNHDA and CDR2 as SQIVND (reference sequence). There are 15 residues in the CDR3. Researchers ran the PCR with 60 Vbeta and 13 Jbeta primers. Assay: immunoSEQ multiplex PCR; the TCRdb copy retains only in-frame clones and omits some. The sample carries a few hundred thousand clones, 75% to 85% recorded once. Material for sequencing was PBMCs. This chain joins TRBV19 and TRBJ1-1, with 10 bases fitting TRBD1. The sequence was obtained from a woman aged 55-69 years in good health and CMV-seropositive. Written as DNA, the CDR3 is TGTGCCACAGTGAAGACAGGGGGCGCATACACTGAAGCTTTCTTT. Protein sequence: CATVKTGGAYTEAFF.